This TCR beta chain comes out of a study of cytomegalovirus exposure and HLA in healthy donors. The wider study: Of some 360 genotyped donors, more than 70% clustered with self-reported Caucasian donors. Broader study findings: About 87% or about 30% of the time was how often most TCR beta V segments were productive, according to an earlier analysis. Later analysis found that TCR beta chains associated with HLA were more clonally expanded than other, equally common chains.

The PCR ran on 60 Vbeta and 13 Jbeta primers. Clones were read by immunoSEQ multiplex PCR, and TCRdb kept only the in-frame ones, dropping some. The sample lists 95,000 to 130,000 clones; about four fifths were seen once. To note about this clone: Its specificity is not known.

The CDR3 extends over 16 amino acids. J lost 4 bases, V lost 1 base, and 8 bases had no gene match. Germline CDR1 and CDR2: SGHVS and FQNEAQ. Sequencing was carried out using PBMCs. V is TRBV7-8 and J is TRBJ2-7; 9 nucleotides agree with TRBD2. The sequence came from a woman aged 30 to 39 in good health and CMV-seronegative. The CDR3 bases are TGTGCCAGCAGCTTAGTAGGCGGGAGGGCCGTTTACGAGCAGTACTTC. Translated: CASSLVGGRAVYEQYF.